The 10 T cell receptor beta chains reported below all come from one sample, sequenced in a study of multiple sclerosis patients with progressive multifocal leukoencephalopathy. Clones were sequenced by immunoSEQ multiplex PCR, and TCRdb holds only the in-frame ones, with some missing. The table has 25,000 to 35,000 clones, about 90% seen once. Time point meaning: five to six months of natalizumab therapy. The starting material was PBMCs, obtained from a patient treated with natalizumab. The receptors here all came from a human donor with multiple sclerosis.

The V gene is TRBV15, the J gene TRBJ1-2; 7 nucleotides match TRBD1. Germline lookup yields CDR1 LNHNV and CDR2 YYDKDF (reference sequence). The V gene end was trimmed by 0 bases and the J gene end by 5 bases; junction bases not matched to a gene: 6. This CDR3 comprises 15 residues. As DNA, the CDR3 is TGTGCCACCAGCAGAGATATGGGACAGCTTTATGGCTACACCTTC. The encoded protein is CATSRDMGQLYGYTF.

This clone appeared a single time. The chain couples TRBV19 to TRBJ2-1; D might be TRBD2 (7 bases). There are 15 residues in the CDR3. Trimming shortened V by 4 bases and J by 7 bases, and 17 bases separated the two germline ends. CDR1 and CDR2 (germline): LNHDA, SQIVND (reference sequence). CDR3 nucleotide sequence: TGTGCCAGTAGTACCGAGGGGGGGTGGTCAAATGAGCAGTTCTTC. Protein: CASSTEGGWSNEQFF.

The V gene is TRBV7-2, the J gene TRBJ2-7; D remains unclear. CDR3 size: 15 residues. V was trimmed by 1 base and J by 3 bases, leaving 13 bases between them. CDR1 is SGHTA, CDR2 FQGNSA, per germline. CDR3 amino acids: CASSLVGGSNYEQYF. CDR3 in DNA: TGTGCCAGCAGCTTAGTCGGTGGCAGCAACTACGAGCAGTACTTC. Supplemented by reference TRBV7-2 and TRBJ2-7, the full variable domain reads GAGVSQSPSNKVTEKGKDVELRCDPISGHTALYWYRQSLGQGLEFLIYFQGNSAPDKSGLPSDRFSAERTGGSVSTLTIQRTQQEDSAVYLCASSLVGGSNYEQYFGPGTRLTVT.

In its sample, this clone was seen once. J is TRBJ2-3 and V is TRBV12-5; D is unclear. Germline values: CDR1 LGHNT, CDR2 FRNRAP. Trimming took 6 bases from V and 6 from J, leaving 13 bases between them. This CDR3 spans 13 amino acids. The CDR3 region is CASGSRPQDTQYF. The CDR3 region has the DNA TGTGCTAGTGGGTCCCGACCCCAGGATACGCAGTATTTT.

V usage is TRBV11-2 and J usage is TRBJ2-7; 7 bases fit TRBD1. The V gene's germline CDR1 is SGHAT and CDR2 FQNNGV. Unmatched junction bases numbered 6, after V lost 7 bases and J lost 0 bases. This CDR3 is built from 14 residues. CDR3 in DNA: TGTGCCAGCACCCGGGACAGAATCTCCTACGAGCAGTACTTC. Protein product: CASTRDRISYEQYF.

The chain is built from TRBV7-8 and TRBJ1-4, with D unclear. Trimming pared 5 bases from V and 7 bases from J, leaving 8 bases between. This CDR3 region has 12 residues. Germline V gene sequence: CDR1 SGHVS, CDR2 FQNEAQ. The CDR3 DNA reads as TGTGCCAGCAGCCCCATAGGTGAAAAACTGTTTTTT. This sequence encodes CASSPIGEKLFF.

The chain is built from TRBV5-4 and TRBJ2-1, with D possibly being TRBD2 (7 bases). The CDR3 consists of 15 residues. V was pared by 6 bases and J by 3 bases, with 16 bases between. From germline, CDR1 is SGHNT and CDR2 YYREEE (reference sequence). CDR3 residues: CASTVTGGNYNEQFF. DNA of the CDR3: TGTGCCAGCACCGTGACGGGGGGCAACTACAATGAGCAGTTCTTC.

The chain couples TRBV28 to TRBJ2-1; possibly TRBD2 for D (5 bases). Per the germline V gene, CDR1 is MDHEN and CDR2 is SYDVKM. CDR3 size: 14 residues. V shed 3 bases and J shed 6 bases, with 12 bases lying between them. DNA of the CDR3: TGTGCCAGCAGTTTCCTCGGACTGATCAATGAGCAGTTCTTC. Protein: CASSFLGLINEQFF.

V gene TRBV27 combines with J gene TRBJ1-6; tentatively, D is TRBD1 (5 bases). The CDR3 consists of 15 residues. Trimming pared 7 bases from V and 8 bases from J, leaving 18 bases between. Per the germline V gene, CDR1 is MNHEY and CDR2 is SMNVEV (reference sequence). DNA for the CDR3: TGTGCCAGCATGTTGGCAACCGGAGGGGATTCACCCCTCCACTTT. Translation gives CASMLATGGDSPLHF.

The V and J genes are TRBV15 and TRBJ2-5; 10 bases are a match to TRBD2. CDR1 LNHNV and CDR2 YYDKDF come from the germline V gene (reference sequence). The junction had 14 bases not matched to a gene; V was cut back by 5 bases and J by 5 bases. This CDR3 has 17 amino acids. CDR3 sequence: CATSWGVASGSGETQYF. The CDR3 coding sequence is TGTGCCACCAGCTGGGGGGTAGCTAGCGGGAGTGGGGAGACCCAGTACTTC.